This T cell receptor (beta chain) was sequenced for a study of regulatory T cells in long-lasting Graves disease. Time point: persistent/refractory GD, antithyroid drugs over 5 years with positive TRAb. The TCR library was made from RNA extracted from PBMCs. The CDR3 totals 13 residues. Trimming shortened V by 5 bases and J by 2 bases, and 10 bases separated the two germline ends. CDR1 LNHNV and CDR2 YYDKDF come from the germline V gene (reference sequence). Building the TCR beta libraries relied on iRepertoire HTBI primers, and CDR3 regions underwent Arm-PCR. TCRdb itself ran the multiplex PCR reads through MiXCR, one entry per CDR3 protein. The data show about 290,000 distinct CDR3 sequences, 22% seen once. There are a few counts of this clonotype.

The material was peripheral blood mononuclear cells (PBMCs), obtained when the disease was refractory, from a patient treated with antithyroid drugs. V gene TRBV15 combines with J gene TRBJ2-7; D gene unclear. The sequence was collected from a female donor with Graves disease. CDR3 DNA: TGTGCCACCAGCCGCGTGCCTACCTACGAGCAGTACTTC. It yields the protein CATSRVPTYEQYF.